These 19 T cell receptor beta chains originate from one sample sequenced in a study of T-cell memory formation after mild COVID-19. TCRdb called the 5' RACE reads again in MiXCR, with one record for every CDR3 protein. The sample records 450,000 to 650,000 distinct CDR3 sequences, 18% being singletons. Sequencing used PBMCs or a T cell subset sorted from them (not recorded which). Receptors originate from an adult woman who had mild COVID-19 (a few samples of this study predate the infection). Cell type and time point are not known.

J is TRBJ2-5 and V is TRBV6-5, with D perhaps matching TRBD1 (5 bases). CDR3 length equals 15 residues. The V gene lost 2 bases and the J gene lost 3 bases, with 13 bases spanning the gap. Germline V lookup: CDR1 MNHEY, CDR2 SVGAGI. The CDR3 sequence: CASSYNQGWEETQYF. The CDR3 DNA is TGTGCCAGCAGTTACAATCAGGGCTGGGAAGAGACCCAGTACTTC.

The rearrangement joins TRBV2 to TRBJ2-2; D is perhaps TRBD1 (6 bases). V shed 4 bases and J shed 0 bases, with 12 bases lying between them. Germline V gene lookup returns CDR1 SNHLY and CDR2 FYNNEI. This CDR3 spans 16 amino acids. CDR3 protein: CASSATQGPNTGELFF. The DNA for the CDR3 is TGTGCCAGCAGTGCGACACAGGGTCCGAACACCGGGGAGCTGTTTTTT.

This chain uses TRBV18 with TRBJ2-3; D may be TRBD1 (5 bases). Germline CDR1 reads KGHSH; CDR2 reads LQKENI. Trimming stripped 1 base from V and 3 bases from J, with 11 bases between. The CDR3 runs to 15 residues. Written as DNA, the CDR3 is TGTGCCAGCTCACCACAAGGGGTGTGGACAGATACGCAGTATTTT. Translation: CASSPQGVWTDTQYF.

J is TRBJ1-1 and V is TRBV5-6; 8 bases align to TRBD1. Trimming took 0 bases from V and 5 from J; bases not matched to a gene: 3. The germline gives CDR1 SGHDT, CDR2 YYEEEE. This CDR3 is built from 14 residues. The CDR3 spells CASSLDRGKTEAFF. CDR3 nucleotides: TGTGCCAGCAGCTTGGACAGGGGGAAGACTGAAGCTTTCTTT. Together with reference TRBV5-6 and TRBJ1-1, the CDR3 gives the full variable domain: DAGVTQSPTHLIKTRGQQVTLRCSPKSGHDTVSWYQQALGQGPQFIFQYYEEEERQRGNFPDRFSGHQFPNYSSELNVNALLLGDSALYLCASSLDRGKTEAFFGQGTRLTVV.

CDR3 nucleotides: TGTGCCAGCAGCGTAGGAAAAGGGTGGGAAGGTGCTAGCGGGTTATACAATGAGCAGTTCTTC. Translated, it gives CASSVGKGWEGASGLYNEQFF. The V and J genes are TRBV9 and TRBJ2-1; 8 nucleotides agree with TRBD2. The CDR3 length is 21 residues. V shed 0 bases, J shed 4 bases, and the junction held 21 bases outside the gene matches. Germline CDR1 and CDR2: SGDLS and YYNGEE.

This clonotype was observed at least ten times. The chain couples TRBV29-1 to TRBJ2-1; D perhaps matches TRBD1 (5 bases). Germline assignment: CDR1 SQVTM and CDR2 ANQGSEA. CDR3 length: 14 residues. The V end lost 3 bases, the J end lost 3 bases, and 12 bases lay between the germline ends. DNA for the CDR3: TGCAGCGTTGACGTAGGGGCCCTCTACAATGAGCAGTTCTTC. Protein sequence: CSVDVGALYNEQFF.

This clonotype was observed a few times. This chain connects TRBV4-2 to TRBJ2-5; 8 nucleotides match TRBD2. The CDR3 sequence is 15 residues long. Trimming removed 2 bases from V and 3 bases from J; junction bases left unmatched: 5. Germline lookup yields CDR1 LGHNA and CDR2 YNFKEQ. The CDR3 region is CASSQSGGREETQYF. The DNA for the CDR3 is TGTGCCAGCAGCCAAAGCGGGGGCCGGGAAGAGACCCAGTACTTC.

This clonotype was detected a few times. The chain is built from TRBV25-1 and TRBJ2-3; a weak D match, TRBD2 (6 bases). Germline V gene sequence: CDR1 MGHDK, CDR2 SYGVNS. Trimming cost V 8 bases and J 3 bases, with 15 bases left between them. The CDR3 has 14 amino acids. CDR3 in amino acids: CASEPPAGTDTQYF. CDR3 DNA: TGTGCCAGCGAACCCCCGGCGGGAACAGATACGCAGTATTTT.

The rearrangement uses TRBV6-6 and TRBJ2-7; D could derive from TRBD1 or TRBD2 (5 bases each). CDR1 MNHNY and CDR2 SVGAGI come from the germline V gene (reference sequence). V lost 6 bases to trimming and J lost 3 bases, with 18 bases between them. CDR3 length equals 15 residues. Written as DNA, the CDR3 is TGTGCCAGCAGACTCCCTTCCGGGACGGGCTACGAGCAGTACTTC. It is translated as CASRLPSGTGYEQYF.

This clonotype has more than one count but fewer than ten. The rearrangement uses TRBV5-4 and TRBJ2-1; 9 bases fit TRBD2. V gave up 1 base and J gave up 5 bases; unmatched junction bases: 13. CDR3 size: 18 residues. The germline V gene has CDR1 SGHNT and CDR2 YYREEE (reference sequence). CDR3 sequence (DNA): TGTGCCAGCAGCTTGAAGGCTAGCGGGGTCGCAGAGAACAATGAGCAGTTCTTC. Its protein is CASSLKASGVAENNEQFF.

In its sample, this clonotype was seen a few times. The V and J genes are TRBV5-1 and TRBJ2-3, with a tentative D call TRBD2 (7 bases). From germline, CDR1 is SGHRS and CDR2 YFSETQ. CDR3 length: 16 amino acids. The V end lost 0 bases, the J end lost 6 bases, and 17 bases lay between the germline ends. The CDR3 reads CASSLAGRGREDTQYF. CDR3 nucleotide sequence: TGCGCCAGCAGCTTGGCCGGGCGGGGGCGAGAGGATACGCAGTATTTT.

This chain uses TRBV7-8 with TRBJ1-1, with TRBD1 matching over 7 bases. The J segment lost 0 bases and the V segment lost 7 bases, leaving 5 bases of the junction unmatched. This CDR3 has 14 amino acids. Per germline, CDR1 SGHVS and CDR2 FQNEAQ. The CDR3 DNA sequence: TGTGCCAGCACCAGGGACAGCTTGAACACTGAAGCTTTCTTT. Amino acids: CASTRDSLNTEAFF.

This clonotype has just a few counts. Its ends do not fully match the called genes, so a read error is possible. The V gene is TRBV7-9, the J gene TRBJ1-1; D call uncertain. Per the germline V gene, CDR1 is SEHNR and CDR2 is FQNEAQ (reference sequence). The CDR3 spans 13 residues. As DNA, the CDR3 is TGTGCCGGCAGCTTAGCGTTGGGTACTGAAGCTTTCTTT. It codes for CAGSLALGTEAFF.

The chain joins TRBV24-1 to TRBJ2-1; no clear D. V gave up 4 bases and J gave up 5 bases, with 11 bases separating them. The CDR3 runs to 14 residues. CDR1 is KGHDR, CDR2 SFDVKD, per germline. The CDR3 sequence is CATSDLDEDNEQFF. CDR3 nucleotide sequence: TGTGCCACCAGTGACCTGGACGAGGACAATGAGCAGTTCTTC.

This clonotype appeared many times. The chain employs TRBV7-6 and TRBJ1-6, with D possibly matching TRBD1 (6 bases). There are 13 residues in the CDR3. The V end lost 5 bases, the J end lost 10 bases, and 12 bases lay between the germline ends. Germline lookup yields CDR1 SGHVS and CDR2 FNYEAQ. In DNA, the CDR3 is TGTGCCAGCAGCCAACAGGGTCACTCACCCCTCCACTTT. Translation gives CASSQQGHSPLHF.

In its sample, this clonotype was seen a few times. This chain uses TRBV10-3 with TRBJ2-1; 10 bases line up with TRBD2. CDR3 length: 13 amino acids. Germline V gene lookup returns CDR1 ENHRY and CDR2 SYGVKD. The J segment lost 3 bases and the V segment lost 10 bases, leaving 3 bases of the junction unmatched. The DNA for the CDR3 is TGTGCCACCGGACTAGCGGACTACAATGAGCAGTTCTTC. Translated: CATGLADYNEQFF.

CDR3 in amino acids: CASSVGDRTEAFF. The CDR3 nucleotides read TGTGCCAGCAGCGTGGGTGACCGCACTGAAGCTTTCTTT. This chain links TRBV9 with TRBJ1-1; D remains ambiguous. CDR1 and CDR2 from the germline V gene are SGDLS and YYNGEE. Trimming took off 2 bases at V and 4 bases at J, with 9 bases between the two ends. The CDR3 spans 13 residues.

This clonotype showed up many times. This rearrangement joins TRBV4-1 to TRBJ2-7, with a weak D call TRBD1 (5 bases). V lost 1 base and J lost 2, with 6 bases in between. The CDR3 is made up of 13 amino acids. The germline V gene has CDR1 MGHRA and CDR2 YSYEKL. DNA of the CDR3: TGCGCCAGCAGCCAAGCAGGGCCCTACGAGCAGTACTTC. It specifies CASSQAGPYEQYF.

The sample holds a few counts of this clonotype. The rearrangement uses TRBV18 and TRBJ2-7; D not certain. Germline V lookup: CDR1 KGHSH, CDR2 LQKENI. The length of the CDR3 is 12 residues. V gave up 2 bases and J gave up 6 bases, with 8 bases separating them. The CDR3, as DNA: TGTGCCAGCTCACCAGGCAACCTCGAGCAGTACTTC. Encoded protein: CASSPGNLEQYF.